The rows below give T cell receptor beta chains drawn from one sample of a study of T-cell memory formation after mild COVID-19. TCRdb redid the calling of the 5' RACE reads with MiXCR, one entry per CDR3 protein. The data hold fewer than 650,000 distinct CDR3 sequences, with about a fifth observed a single time. Sequenced: PBMCs or a T cell subset sorted from them (not recorded which). These receptors originate from an adult woman who had mild COVID-19 (a few samples of this study predate the infection). Cell type and time point are not known. Each CDR3 is given with its conserved first and last residue. The D gene is left open where the match is weak. Clone size, where shown, is once, few, many, or a class for clones that have expanded.

DNA,CDR3,J,D,V,size
TGTGCCAGCAGCTCCGACAGCGCTCCTAGCACAGATACGCAGTATTTT,CASSSDSAPSTDTQYF,TRBJ2-3,.,TRBV7-8,.
TGTGCCACCTTGAGGGGCTACAATGAGCAGTTCTTC,CATLRGYNEQFF,TRBJ2-1,.,TRBV12-3/TRBV12-4,.
TGCAGTGCCAAGCGTACAGGGGGAAATAGCAATCAGCCCCAGCATTTT,CSAKRTGGNSNQPQHF,TRBJ1-5,TRBD1,TRBV20-1,.
TGTGCCAGCAGCTTAAGAGGGGGGTCCACTGAAGCTTTCTTT,CASSLRGGSTEAFF,TRBJ1-1,.,TRBV7-3,few
TGTGCCAGCAGCCCTAGCGGGAGTGGCACAGATACGCAGTATTTT,CASSPSGSGTDTQYF,TRBJ2-3,TRBD2,TRBV7-9,.
TGTGCCAGCAGCCCGGAAGGAAGGGATGTGGACTTC,CASSPEGRDVDF,TRBJ2-7,.,TRBV7-2,.
TGCGCCAGCAGCCAAGGGAAGGGGCAGGGAAGCTACGAGCAGTACTTC,CASSQGKGQGSYEQYF,TRBJ2-7,.,TRBV4-1,few
TGTGCCAGCAGCGACTGGACAGGAGGGGATAATTCACCCCTCCACTTT,CASSDWTGGDNSPLHF,TRBJ1-6,TRBD1,TRBV12-3/TRBV12-4,few
TGTGCCAGCAGCGTAGGTAACCGAGACAGCTCCTACGAGCAGTACTTC,CASSVGNRDSSYEQYF,TRBJ2-7,.,TRBV9,few
TGTGCCAGCAGCTTTGACATCGCCGACTCGAACTATGGCTACACCTTC,CASSFDIADSNYGYTF,TRBJ1-2,.,TRBV7-9,.
TGCAGTGCTAGAGCTGGACTGAACACTGAAGCTTTCTTT,CSARAGLNTEAFF,TRBJ1-1,.,TRBV20-1,many
TGCAGTGCTAGAGGGGGAATTAGAACAGGACGCTCCTACGAGCAGTACTTC,CSARGGIRTGRSYEQYF,TRBJ2-7,.,TRBV20-1,.
TGTGCCAGCAGCCCTCTCTCCCTAATCCAAGTGATTAACACCGGGGAGCTGTTTTTT,CASSPLSLIQVINTGELFF,TRBJ2-2,.,TRBV7-9,.
TGTGCCAGCAGGCGAGGCTATAGCTCCTACGAGCAGTACTTC,CASRRGYSSYEQYF,TRBJ2-7,.,TRBV12-3/TRBV12-4,.
TGTGCCAGCAGCTTAGGGCAGTTCGCGACCACAGATACGCAGTATTTT,CASSLGQFATTDTQYF,TRBJ2-3,.,TRBV7-8,few
TGTGCCAGCATCTCCTCTGGACTAGGCGTGACCCAGTACTTC,CASISSGLGVTQYF,TRBJ2-5,TRBD2,TRBV7-2,.